These 5 T cell receptor beta chains were sequenced from one sample in a study of T cell responses to AZD1222 COVID-19 vaccine. Sequencing was performed with immunoSEQ multiplex PCR; in TCRdb, only in-frame clones are kept and a portion is missing. The repertoire has 95,000 to 150,000 clones, about 90% of them found once; the top ten carry approximately 7.9%. The sequencing used peripheral blood, collected 28 days after the second AZD1222 dose. All receptors come from an adult who received the AZD1222 COVID-19 vaccine.

This rearrangement joins TRBV6-4 to TRBJ2-1; 9 positions agree with TRBD2. Trimming at V came to 0 bases and at J to 4 bases, leaving 4 bases not matched to a gene. CDR3 length equals 16 residues. The germline CDR1 and CDR2 sequences are MRHNA and SNTAGT. DNA for the CDR3: TGTGCCAGCAGTGACTCTAGCGGGAGCTGGTACAATGAGCAGTTCTTC. Its protein is CASSDSSGSWYNEQFF.

The V and J genes are TRBV29-1 and TRBJ2-7; the match to TRBD1 covers 7 bases. Germline loops: CDR1 SQVTM, CDR2 ANQGSEA. Unmatched junction bases numbered 8, after V lost 6 bases and J lost 0 bases. This CDR3 is built from 14 residues. In DNA, the CDR3 is TGCAGCGTCGTAAGGACAGGAAGCTCCTACGAGCAGTACTTC. It yields the protein CSVVRTGSSYEQYF.

V gene TRBV18 combines with J gene TRBJ1-2; no reliable D call. Germline V gene data show CDR1 as KGHSH and CDR2 as LQKENI. This CDR3 is 15 amino acids long. Trimming cost V 4 bases and J 3 bases, with 15 bases left between them. The DNA for the CDR3 is TGTGCCAGCTCACTCCGGAGGGTAGAAGACTATGGCTACACCTTC. Amino acids: CASSLRRVEDYGYTF.

J is TRBJ1-2 and V is TRBV2; D remains unclear. The germline CDR1 and CDR2 sequences are SNHLY and FYNNEI. This CDR3 contains 16 residues. Trimming took 0 bases from V and 6 from J, leaving 17 bases between them. CDR3 DNA sequence: TGTGCCAGCAGTGAAGCGCAAACTGACTTTAGGAATGGCTACACCTTC. Translating gives CASSEAQTDFRNGYTF.

The chain has TRBV5-4 and TRBJ2-1; weak D call: TRBD2 (6 bases). V dropped 4 bases and J dropped 1 base, with 18 bases sitting between them. Germline assignment: CDR1 SGHNT and CDR2 YYREEE (reference sequence). The CDR3 length is 17 residues. CDR3 protein: CASSLHRLSGSYNEQFF. DNA for the CDR3: TGTGCCAGCAGCCTCCATCGCCTGAGCGGGTCCTACAATGAGCAGTTCTTC. Full variable domain (rest looked up from reference TRBV5-4 and TRBJ2-1): ETGVTQSPTHLIKTRGQQVTLRCSSQSGHNTVSWYQQALGQGPQFIFQYYREEENGRGNFPPRFSGLQFPNYSSELNVNALELDDSALYLCASSLHRLSGSYNEQFFGPGTRLTVL.